This T cell receptor (beta chain) came from a study of cytomegalovirus exposure and HLA in healthy donors. Whole-study context: There were around 390 genotyped donors. Of these, roughly 86% fell in the genetic ancestry cluster associated with self-reported Caucasian donors. Broader study findings: According to an earlier analysis, most TCR beta V segments yielded productive rearrangements about 87% or about 30% of the time. In a later analysis, several top co-occurrence clusters appeared linked to parvovirus B19, influenza, CMV and Epstein-Barr virus.

Researchers ran the PCR with 60 Vbeta and 13 Jbeta primers. In the authors' methods: Later analysis identified tens of millions of unique TCR beta chains, about 10 million shared. The assay was immunoSEQ multiplex PCR, and TCRdb's table has in-frame clones only and misses some. Clone size and the V and J calls come from that table; the DNA yielded D and trimming. The sample includes a few hundred thousand clones, 60% to 80% of them seen just once. Germline V gene lookup returns CDR1 MGHRA and CDR2 YSYEKL. The CDR3 has 17 amino acids. Trimming removed 4 bases from V and 7 bases from J; junction bases left unmatched: 15. Details on this clone: Its target is unknown.

The sequence derives from a young woman in good health and CMV-seronegative. The J gene is TRBJ2-7, the V gene TRBV4-1; TRBD1 agrees at 11 bases. Sequences were obtained from PBMCs. Here the CDR3 DNA reads TGCGCCAGCAGCCCCTTAAAACCGGGACAGGGGGGTCGGGAGCAGTACTTC. This codes for CASSPLKPGQGGREQYF.